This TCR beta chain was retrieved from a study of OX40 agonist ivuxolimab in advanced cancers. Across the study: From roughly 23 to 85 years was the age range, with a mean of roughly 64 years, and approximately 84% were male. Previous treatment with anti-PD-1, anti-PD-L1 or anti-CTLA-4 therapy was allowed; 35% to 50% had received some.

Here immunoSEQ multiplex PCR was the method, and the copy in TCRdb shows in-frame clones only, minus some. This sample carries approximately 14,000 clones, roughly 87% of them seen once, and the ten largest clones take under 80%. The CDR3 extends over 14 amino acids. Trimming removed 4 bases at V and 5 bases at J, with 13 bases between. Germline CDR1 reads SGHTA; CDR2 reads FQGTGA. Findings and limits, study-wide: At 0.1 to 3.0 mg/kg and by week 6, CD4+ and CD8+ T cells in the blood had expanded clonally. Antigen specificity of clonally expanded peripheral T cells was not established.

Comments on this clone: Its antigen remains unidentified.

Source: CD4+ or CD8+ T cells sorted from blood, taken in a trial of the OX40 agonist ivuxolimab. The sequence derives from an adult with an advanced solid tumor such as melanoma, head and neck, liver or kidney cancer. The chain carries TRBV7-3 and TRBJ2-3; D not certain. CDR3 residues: CASSWSGSGDTQYF. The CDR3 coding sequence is TGTGCCAGCAGCTGGAGTGGATCAGGAGATACGCAGTATTTT.